The present T cell receptor beta chain was sequenced within a study of response to subunit inactivated influenza vaccine (dated by TCRdb to the late 2010s). Context from the whole study: Deep quantitative T cell receptor repertoire profiling was used in the study to track responses to a trivalent subunit inactivated influenza vaccine.

Libraries were constructed by RT-PCR. The data were produced on an Illumina HiSeq 2500. The raw public data were reprocessed by TCRdb itself: fastp quality trimming at Q25, MiXCR clonotype calling, in-frame beta chains only. Merged by CDR3 protein, the rows form single entries marked with the most common genes and DNA. A total of 650,000 to 800,000 distinct CDR3 sequences appear in this sample, roughly 13% of them only once. The ten largest clones add up to approximately 6.5% of the sample. V has 0 bases trimmed and J has 4 bases trimmed; junction bases matching no gene number 6. Reading the germline V gene gives CDR1 ENHRY and CDR2 SYGVKD. The CDR3 starts with the cysteine, ends with the phenylalanine, and has 16 residues. Solely the CDR3 DNA is kept, with 48 bases framed from the first base. Results the study describes overall, beyond this receptor: The authors proposed that each seasonal influenza vaccination may bring in only a limited number of new T cells.

Worth noting for this clonotype: This clone's antigen is unknown. There are no base qualities to consult, and no much larger clone falls within one base.

The origin of this receptor is a man aged 50 to 59 who received an inactivated influenza vaccine. Donor details come from another sample of the same person, matched by shared clones. The rearranged segments are TRBV10-3 and TRBJ2-1, with 7 junctional bases fitting TRBD1. The sample in question was PBMCs from blood, obtained less than 15 days before vaccination. The CDR3 corresponds to CAISESTYRGYNEQFF. The bases are TGTGCCATCAGTGAGTCGACTTACAGGGGATACAATGAGCAGTTCTTC.